These T cell receptor beta chains were read from a single sample in a study of OX40 agonist ivuxolimab in advanced cancers. Here immunoSEQ multiplex PCR was the method, and the copy in TCRdb shows in-frame clones only, minus some. This sample has approximately 86,000 clones, with around 84% found just once. The sequenced sample was CD4+ or CD8+ T cells sorted from blood, obtained in a trial of the OX40 agonist ivuxolimab. The receptors derive from an adult with an advanced solid tumor such as melanoma, head and neck, liver or kidney cancer. Both conserved end residues are part of each CDR3. The D gene is left open where the match is weak. Size is stated for part of the rows, as once, few or many counts, or as a class when the clone is expanded.

v_call: TRBV6-6; d_call: -; j_call: TRBJ1-6; clone_size: -; cdr3_aa: CASSRGSGDSPLHF; cdr3_nt: TGTGCCAGCAGTAGGGGCTCAGGGGATTCACCCCTCCACTTT
v_call: TRBV11-3; d_call: -; j_call: TRBJ1-2; clone_size: few; cdr3_aa: CASSLGGGGYTF; cdr3_nt: TGTGCCAGCAGCTTAGGGGGAGGAGGCTACACCTTC
v_call: TRBV11-2; d_call: -; j_call: TRBJ2-4; clone_size: -; cdr3_aa: CASSSSSSRSKNIQYF; cdr3_nt: TGTGCCAGCAGCTCCTCTTCTAGCCGATCCAAAAACATTCAGTACTTC
v_call: TRBV4-1; d_call: -; j_call: TRBJ2-7; clone_size: few; cdr3_aa: CASSQGVWAGMDF; cdr3_nt: TGCGCCAGCAGCCAGGGGGTTTGGGCAGGGATGGACTTC
v_call: TRBV2; d_call: TRBD2; j_call: TRBJ2-1; clone_size: -; cdr3_aa: CASSELAGGDNEQFF; cdr3_nt: TGTGCCAGCAGTGAATTAGCGGGGGGGGATAATGAGCAGTTCTTC
v_call: TRBV29-1; d_call: -; j_call: TRBJ1-6; clone_size: -; cdr3_aa: CSVQAELDSPLHF; cdr3_nt: TGCAGCGTCCAGGCGGAACTGGATTCACCCCTCCACTTT
v_call: TRBV30; d_call: -; j_call: TRBJ1-1; clone_size: once; cdr3_aa: CAWNRATNEAFF; cdr3_nt: TGTGCCTGGAACAGGGCAACCAATGAAGCTTTCTTT
v_call: TRBV11-2; d_call: -; j_call: TRBJ2-2; clone_size: -; cdr3_aa: CASRRTGELFF; cdr3_nt: TGTGCCAGCAGACGTACCGGGGAGCTGTTTTTT
v_call: TRBV7-6; d_call: -; j_call: TRBJ1-1; clone_size: -; cdr3_aa: CASSPGHPNTEAFF; cdr3_nt: TGTGCCAGCAGCCCGGGACACCCGAACACTGAAGCTTTCTTT
v_call: TRBV25-1; d_call: -; j_call: TRBJ1-2; clone_size: few; cdr3_aa: CASSESGFYGYTF; cdr3_nt: TGTGCCAGCAGTGAATCAGGGTTCTATGGCTACACCTTC
v_call: TRBV19; d_call: -; j_call: TRBJ2-7; clone_size: -; cdr3_aa: CASSMAESYEQYF; cdr3_nt: TGTGCCAGTAGTATGGCAGAATCCTACGAGCAGTACTTC
v_call: TRBV30; d_call: -; j_call: TRBJ1-2; clone_size: few; cdr3_aa: CAWSPSLLNYGYTF; cdr3_nt: TGTGCCTGGAGCCCTAGTCTCCTCAACTATGGCTACACCTTC
v_call: TRBV7-9; d_call: -; j_call: TRBJ2-2; clone_size: -; cdr3_aa: CASSSSLELFF; cdr3_nt: TGTGCCAGCAGCTCCTCCTTGGAGCTGTTTTTT
v_call: TRBV2; d_call: TRBD2; j_call: TRBJ2-1; clone_size: -; cdr3_aa: CASSVPGLAGVRLRISNEQFF; cdr3_nt: TGTGCCAGCAGTGTTCCGGGACTAGCGGGAGTCCGACTGAGAATATCTAATGAGCAGTTCTTC
v_call: TRBV7-2; d_call: TRBD2; j_call: TRBJ2-1; clone_size: -; cdr3_aa: CASSLATGGRNEQFF; cdr3_nt: TGTGCCAGCAGCTTAGCGACGGGAGGAAGGAATGAGCAGTTCTTC
v_call: TRBV16; d_call: -; j_call: TRBJ1-1; clone_size: -; cdr3_aa: CASSQSTVYGEAFF; cdr3_nt: TGTGCCAGCAGCCAATCCACAGTCTATGGTGAAGCTTTCTTT
v_call: TRBV6-5; d_call: -; j_call: TRBJ1-6; clone_size: -; cdr3_aa: CASSYSGIENSPLHF; cdr3_nt: TGTGCCAGCAGTTACTCCGGTATAGAGAATTCACCCCTCCACTTT
v_call: TRBV19; d_call: -; j_call: TRBJ1-2; clone_size: -; cdr3_aa: CASISSGLEMRGYTF; cdr3_nt: TGTGCCAGTATTTCCTCGGGACTCGAAATGAGGGGCTACACCTTC
v_call: TRBV4-1; d_call: -; j_call: TRBJ2-7; clone_size: many; cdr3_aa: CASRKRGDSISYEQYF; cdr3_nt: TGCGCCAGCAGGAAAAGGGGGGACTCCATCTCCTACGAGCAGTACTTC
v_call: TRBV30; d_call: TRBD2; j_call: TRBJ2-3; clone_size: -; cdr3_aa: CAWSPGLEADTQYF; cdr3_nt: TGTGCCTGGAGTCCGGGACTAGAGGCAGATACGCAGTATTTT
v_call: TRBV30; d_call: -; j_call: TRBJ2-7; clone_size: -; cdr3_aa: CAWSSAVEQYF; cdr3_nt: TGTGCCTGGAGTAGCGCCGTAGAGCAGTACTTC
v_call: TRBV6-5; d_call: TRBD2; j_call: TRBJ2-7; clone_size: -; cdr3_aa: CASSYQSSGRREQYF; cdr3_nt: TGTGCCAGCAGTTACCAGTCTAGCGGGAGGCGCGAGCAGTACTTC
v_call: TRBV30; d_call: -; j_call: TRBJ2-1; clone_size: -; cdr3_aa: CAWSRGSDLLKFF; cdr3_nt: TGTGCCTGGAGCAGGGGTTCGGACCTCTTAAAGTTCTTC
v_call: TRBV5-8; d_call: -; j_call: TRBJ2-7; clone_size: -; cdr3_aa: CASSLVKRYF; cdr3_nt: TGTGCCAGCAGCTTGGTTAAAAGGTACTTC
v_call: TRBV12-5; d_call: TRBD1; j_call: TRBJ1-2; clone_size: -; cdr3_aa: CASGPGQGRGRWHGYTF; cdr3_nt: TGTGCTAGTGGTCCAGGACAGGGGCGAGGCAGGTGGCATGGCTACACCTTC
v_call: TRBV9; d_call: -; j_call: TRBJ2-7; clone_size: -; cdr3_aa: CASSVAPSYEQYF; cdr3_nt: TGTGCCAGCAGCGTAGCCCCTAGTTACGAGCAGTACTTC
v_call: TRBV19; d_call: TRBD2; j_call: TRBJ2-1; clone_size: few; cdr3_aa: CASSPGTSGNEQFF; cdr3_nt: TGTGCCAGTAGCCCCGGGACTAGCGGCAATGAGCAGTTCTTC
v_call: TRBV30; d_call: TRBD2; j_call: TRBJ2-1; clone_size: once; cdr3_aa: CAWSVLVGSGRARNEQFF; cdr3_nt: TGTGCCTGGAGTGTATTAGTTGGTAGCGGGAGGGCCAGAAATGAGCAGTTCTTC
v_call: TRBV7-9; d_call: TRBD2; j_call: TRBJ2-1; clone_size: once; cdr3_aa: CASSLVGGLAGDEQFF; cdr3_nt: TGTGCCAGCAGCTTAGTCGGAGGACTAGCGGGAGATGAGCAGTTCTTC
v_call: TRBV14; d_call: TRBD2; j_call: TRBJ2-3; clone_size: -; cdr3_aa: CASSKGLAVDTQYF; cdr3_nt: TGTGCCAGCAGCAAAGGACTAGCGGTAGATACGCAGTATTTT
v_call: TRBV6-5; d_call: -; j_call: TRBJ1-1; clone_size: -; cdr3_aa: CASSTGQSTEAFF; cdr3_nt: TGTGCCAGCAGTACAGGACAGAGCACTGAAGCTTTCTTT
v_call: TRBV9; d_call: -; j_call: TRBJ1-2; clone_size: -; cdr3_aa: CASSVVGGANYGYTF; cdr3_nt: TGTGCCAGCAGCGTAGTCGGGGGGGCTAACTATGGCTACACCTTC
v_call: TRBV7-2; d_call: TRBD1; j_call: TRBJ1-2; clone_size: -; cdr3_aa: CASSTRQGAEGYTF; cdr3_nt: TGTGCCAGCAGCACCCGACAGGGGGCGGAAGGCTACACCTTC
v_call: TRBV13; d_call: -; j_call: TRBJ2-7; clone_size: -; cdr3_aa: CASSFRSGASYEQYF; cdr3_nt: TGTGCCAGCAGCTTTCGATCCGGAGCATCCTACGAGCAGTACTTC
v_call: TRBV4-2; d_call: -; j_call: TRBJ1-2; clone_size: -; cdr3_aa: CASSHRGAYGYTF; cdr3_nt: TGTGCCAGCAGCCACAGGGGCGCCTATGGCTACACCTTC
v_call: TRBV5-4; d_call: TRBD1; j_call: TRBJ2-1; clone_size: -; cdr3_aa: CASSLGDREYNEQFF; cdr3_nt: TGTGCCAGCAGCTTGGGCGACAGGGAGTACAATGAGCAGTTCTTC
v_call: TRBV5-1; d_call: TRBD2; j_call: TRBJ2-7; clone_size: once; cdr3_aa: CASSLRGRALYEQYF; cdr3_nt: TGCGCCAGCAGCTTACGCGGGAGGGCCCTCTACGAGCAGTACTTC
v_call: TRBV5-1; d_call: -; j_call: TRBJ2-7; clone_size: -; cdr3_aa: CASSLVEAASYEQYF; cdr3_nt: TGCGCCAGCAGCTTGGTTGAGGCGGCAAGCTACGAGCAGTACTTC
v_call: TRBV7-9; d_call: -; j_call: TRBJ2-7; clone_size: -; cdr3_aa: CASSLSRYEQYF; cdr3_nt: TGTGCCAGCAGCTTGTCACGCTACGAGCAGTACTTC
v_call: TRBV6-6; d_call: -; j_call: TRBJ2-1; clone_size: -; cdr3_aa: CASRTPSNEQFF; cdr3_nt: TGTGCCAGCAGGACTCCTAGCAATGAGCAGTTCTTC
v_call: TRBV13; d_call: -; j_call: TRBJ1-1; clone_size: few; cdr3_aa: CASSLVSSEAFF; cdr3_nt: TGTGCCAGCAGCTTAGTATCCTCTGAAGCTTTCTTT
v_call: TRBV13; d_call: -; j_call: TRBJ2-7; clone_size: -; cdr3_aa: CASSSGQSSYEQYF; cdr3_nt: TGTGCCAGCAGCTCCGGACAGTCCTCCTACGAGCAGTACTTC